The 18 T cell receptor beta chains presented below share a single source sample, sequenced in a study of blood T cell repertoires in COVID-19. Repertoires were generated with immunoSEQ multiplex PCR, while TCRdb's copy carries only in-frame clones and drops some. The sample shows some 270,000 clones, approximately 85% of them seen only once. Specimen: PBMCs or T cells enriched from blood (not recorded which). The receptor source for this set is a woman in her fifties or sixties with acute COVID-19.

The CDR3 is CASSPQTSAGVEAFF. CDR3 bases: TGCGCCAGCAGCCCCCAGACCTCGGCGGGCGTTGAAGCTTTCTTT. The J gene is TRBJ1-1, the V gene TRBV5-1; D ambiguous. The germline V gene encodes CDR1 SGHRS and CDR2 YFSETQ. Trimming shortened V by 4 bases and J by 7 bases, and 20 bases separated the two germline ends. The CDR3 is 15 residues long.

The rearrangement uses TRBV30 and TRBJ2-7, with D possibly being TRBD1 (6 bases). Germline values: CDR1 GTSNPN, CDR2 SVGIG (reference sequence). Trimming cost V 3 bases and J 0 bases, with 15 bases left between them. This CDR3 region has 15 residues. CDR3 coding DNA: TGTGCCTGGAGGGGGGACAAGTCCGTCTCCTACGAGCAGTACTTC. Encoded protein: CAWRGDKSVSYEQYF.

This chain links TRBV19 with TRBJ2-2; 8 bases are a match to TRBD1. The germline CDR1 and CDR2 sequences are LNHDA and SQIVND (reference sequence). V lost 6 bases and J lost 2; bases outside the gene matches: 17. The CDR3 runs 19 residues. CDR3 DNA sequence: TGTGCCAGTAGCAGGCGGAGGACAGGGCCGTCAGCCAACACCGGGGAGCTGTTTTTT. This codes for CASSRRRTGPSANTGELFF.

The chain carries TRBV7-8 and TRBJ1-1; D might be TRBD1 (6 bases). Germline CDR1 is SGHVS and CDR2 is FQNEAQ. V was cut by 3 bases and J by 3 bases, with 11 bases left in between. This CDR3 contains 14 residues. The CDR3 sequence: CASSFNRQDTEAFF. CDR3 sequence (DNA): TGTGCCAGCAGCTTTAATCGACAGGACACTGAAGCTTTCTTT.

This chain connects TRBV2 to TRBJ1-2, with D possibly being TRBD1 (6 bases). The ends were cut back, 6 bases at V and 1 base at J, with 12 bases in the middle. In germline, CDR1 is SNHLY, CDR2 FYNNEI. The CDR3 contains 14 residues. In DNA form, the CDR3 reads TGTGCCAGCAGGGTAATAGGGGGTAACTATGGCTACACCTTC. Protein: CASRVIGGNYGYTF. The full variable domain, in which reference TRBV2 and TRBJ1-2 provide the parts outside the CDR3, is EPEVTQTPSHQVTQMGQEVILRCVPISNHLYFYWYRQILGQKVEFLVSFYNNEISEKSEIFDDQFSVERPDGSNFTLKIRSTKLEDSAMYFCASRVIGGNYGYTFGSGTRLTVV.

Notes on this clone: The junction departs from germline at one end; a sequencing error may be responsible. J is TRBJ1-4 and V is TRBV7-7, with 9 positions matching TRBD1. CDR3 size: 15 residues. The V gene's germline CDR1 is SSHAT and CDR2 FNYEAQ (reference sequence). The CDR3 sequence: CASSLGTGFNEKLFF. CDR3 nucleotide sequence: TGTGCTAGCAGCTTGGGGACAGGGTTTAATGAAAAACTGTTTTTT.

The chain links TRBV6-2 or TRBV6-3 to TRBJ2-3; 12 bases match TRBD2. CDR3 size: 20 residues. CDR1 MNHEY and CDR2 SVGEGT come from the germline V gene. V lost 2 bases to trimming and J lost 0 bases; unmatched junction nucleotides: 12. In nucleotides, the CDR3 is TGTGCCAGCAGTTACCGGGGCGGACTAGCGGGGAAGGTTAGCACAGATACGCAGTATTTT. Amino acids: CASSYRGGLAGKVSTDTQYF.

The rearrangement joins TRBV10-3 to TRBJ2-1, with D possibly matching TRBD2 (7 bases). The germline CDR1 and CDR2 sequences are ENHRY and SYGVKD. Trimming shortened V by 7 bases and J by 8 bases, and 18 bases separated the two germline ends. CDR3 size: 14 residues. The DNA of the CDR3 is TGTGCCATCAACCAAGGGGGGGCCAGTGATGAGCAGTTCTTC. Residues: CAINQGGASDEQFF.

The V gene is TRBV2, the J gene TRBJ2-1, with D perhaps TRBD2 (6 bases). The CDR3 runs 14 residues. The ends were cut back, 8 bases at V and 0 bases at J, with 11 bases in the middle. Germline CDR1 SNHLY, CDR2 FYNNEI. The CDR3 protein is CASQTTSSYNEQFF. The CDR3 nucleotides are TGTGCCAGCCAAACGACTAGCTCCTACAATGAGCAGTTCTTC. The full variable domain, with the rest looked up from reference TRBV2 and TRBJ2-1, is EPEVTQTPSHQVTQMGQEVILRCVPISNHLYFYWYRQILGQKVEFLVSFYNNEISEKSEIFDDQFSVERPDGSNFTLKIRSTKLEDSAMYFCASQTTSSYNEQFFGPGTRLTVL.

The V call is TRBV19, the J call TRBJ2-3, with TRBD1 identical over 11 bases. This CDR3 contains 15 residues. Germline V CDR1 and CDR2: LNHDA, SQIVND (reference sequence). J lost 1 base, V lost 7 bases, and 4 bases had no gene match. The CDR3 spells CASTTGQGGTDTQYF. The CDR3 DNA is TGTGCCAGTACGACGGGACAGGGGGGCACAGATACGCAGTATTTT.

This clone occurred a few times. The genes are TRBV15 and TRBJ1-2; D uncertain. CDR3 size: 14 residues. The V gene lost 0 bases and the J gene lost 7 bases, with 12 bases spanning the gap. Germline V gene lookup returns CDR1 LNHNV and CDR2 YYDKDF (reference sequence). The CDR3 nucleotides read TGTGCCACCAGCAGAGATCGAACAGTCTTTGGCTACACCTTC. It yields the protein CATSRDRTVFGYTF.

The DNA of the CDR3 is TGTGCCAGCAGAGGGGAGGGGGATGAGCAGTTCTTC. Translated: CASRGEGDEQFF. This chain connects TRBV2 to TRBJ2-1, with D perhaps TRBD2 (7 bases). CDR3 length: 12 amino acids. Germline V gene lookup returns CDR1 SNHLY and CDR2 FYNNEI. Trimming shortened V by 6 bases and J by 8 bases, and 11 bases separated the two germline ends.

The V and J genes are TRBV6-2 or TRBV6-3 and TRBJ2-7, with 11 bases aligning to TRBD1. Germline V CDR1 and CDR2: MNHEY, SVGEGT. The J segment lost 3 bases and the V segment lost 5 bases, leaving 6 bases of the junction unmatched. The CDR3 contains 15 residues. CDR3 region: CASSPRTGGIYEQYF. CDR3 nucleotides: TGTGCCAGCAGTCCCAGGACAGGGGGCATCTACGAGCAGTACTTC.

V is TRBV29-1 and J is TRBJ1-1; D gene uncertain. CDR1 and CDR2 from the germline V gene are SQVTM and ANQGSEA. The ends were cut back, 5 bases at V and 1 base at J, with 5 bases in the middle. The length of the CDR3 is 11 residues. The CDR3 sequence is CSVNRNTEAFF. The CDR3 DNA reads TGCAGCGTTAACAGGAACACTGAAGCTTTCTTT. The full variable domain, completed using reference TRBV29-1 and TRBJ1-1, is SAVISQKPSRDICQRGTSLTIQCQVDSQVTMMFWYRQQPGQSLTLIATANQGSEATYESGFVIDKFPISRPNLTFSTLTVSNMSPEDSSIYLCSVNRNTEAFFGQGTRLTVV.

The chain combines TRBV7-3 with TRBJ2-2, with a tentative D call TRBD2 (6 bases). V gave up 4 bases and J gave up 2 bases, with 14 bases separating them. Germline loops: CDR1 SGHTA, CDR2 FQGTGA. The CDR3 extends over 16 amino acids. CDR3 sequence (DNA): TGTGCCAGCAGCTCGAGTGGAGGGGTTAACACCGGGGAGCTGTTTTTT. Protein: CASSSSGGVNTGELFF.

The chain is built from TRBV7-2 and TRBJ2-3, with 9 bases matching TRBD2. Germline loops: CDR1 SGHTA, CDR2 FQGNSA. J was trimmed by 0 bases and V by 3 bases; bases with no gene match: 7. The CDR3 runs 17 residues. The CDR3 DNA reads as TGTGCCAGCAGCTTGAGTAGCGGGGGAACTAGCACAGATACGCAGTATTTT. The encoded protein is CASSLSSGGTSTDTQYF.

V usage is TRBV9 and J usage is TRBJ1-1; TRBD1 is a possible D gene (5 bases). CDR3 length: 17 residues. V was cut by 0 bases and J by 5 bases, with 20 bases left in between. From germline, CDR1 is SGDLS and CDR2 YYNGEE. CDR3 sequence reads: CASSVAPLQERGTEAFF. In DNA, the CDR3 is TGTGCCAGCAGCGTAGCCCCTTTACAGGAGAGAGGTACTGAAGCTTTCTTT.

The rearrangement joins TRBV29-1 to TRBJ1-5; 7 nucleotides match TRBD1. Trimming cost V 2 bases and J 6 bases; bases outside gene matches: 10. There are 15 residues in the CDR3. Germline V gene sequence: CDR1 SQVTM, CDR2 ANQGSEA. CDR3 sequence reads: CSVETTGEGGQPQHF. CDR3 coding DNA: TGCAGCGTTGAAACAACAGGGGAAGGGGGTCAGCCCCAGCATTTT. Full variable domain (missing parts from reference TRBV29-1 and TRBJ1-5): SAVISQKPSRDICQRGTSLTIQCQVDSQVTMMFWYRQQPGQSLTLIATANQGSEATYESGFVIDKFPISRPNLTFSTLTVSNMSPEDSSIYLCSVETTGEGGQPQHFGDGTRLSIL.